Listed below are T cell receptor beta chains from one sample, sequenced in a study of blood T cell repertoires in COVID-19. Generated by immunoSEQ multiplex PCR, the TCRdb table keeps only in-frame clones and is missing some. The sample contains approximately 150,000 clones, about 92% of which appear only once. Material: peripheral blood. The source of these receptors is a human donor in a cohort sampled during active COVID-19. CDR3s include the opening cysteine and the closing phenylalanine or tryptophan.

J,V,CDR3
TRBJ2-1,TRBV4-3,CASSQEWLAADNEQFF
TRBJ2-2,TRBV7-2,CASSWTSAWTGELFF
TRBJ1-5,TRBV21-1,CANPDRGDQPQHF
TRBJ2-1,TRBV10-3,CAISDDGQGANEQFF
TRBJ2-7,TRBV5-6,CASSLAEAPQYF
TRBJ2-5,TRBV2,CASSRDYSQETQYF
TRBJ1-2,TRBV7-2,CASSLATGSNYGYTF
TRBJ2-5,TRBV7-9,CASSLRTLQETQYF
TRBJ1-2,TRBV18,CASSSTGDPANYGYTF
TRBJ2-5,TRBV29-1,CSVDLLGLQETQYF
TRBJ2-1,TRBV5-1,CASSFRRGGARGEQFF
TRBJ1-1,TRBV18,CASSPPQGAVNTEAFF
TRBJ2-3,TRBV2,CASSGDRGLTDTQYF
TRBJ1-2,TRBV9,CASSAGGQGYTF
TRBJ1-1,TRBV5-1,CASSLAFSGTEAFF
TRBJ1-6,TRBV5-6,CASSWKGSPLHF
TRBJ2-7,TRBV24-1,CATSEKDRGSSYEQYF
TRBJ2-1,TRBV6-5,CASSYSRQYNEQFF
TRBJ2-7,TRBV2,CASSRIGQGPDEQYF
TRBJ2-1,TRBV29-1,CSVPQINEQFF
TRBJ2-5,TRBV5-1,CASSGTSLETQYF
TRBJ1-2,TRBV4-3,CASSQNSYVNYGYTF
TRBJ1-4,TRBV27,CASSPTVTINEKLFF
TRBJ1-2,TRBV9,CASSVPGQGFYGYTF
TRBJ2-1,TRBV5-8,CASSWTPTSEQFF
TRBJ1-1,TRBV19,CASSPYLTDLAEAFF
TRBJ1-2,TRBV30,CAWSVDSFSNYGYTF
TRBJ1-3,TRBV9,CASSATRTELSGNTIYF
TRBJ2-5,TRBV5-6,CASSYRDSQETQYF
TRBJ1-1,TRBV5-1,CASSTRSGGNTEAFF